This T cell receptor beta chain was sequenced during a study of sequential checkpoint blockade in melanoma. Study-wide background: Arm A got nivolumab then ipilimumab; arm B the reverse, 1:1. About two dozen patients had matched tumor biopsies before treatment and at week 13 after nivolumab or ipilimumab alone. Study-wide points: For nivolumab-first patients, baseline tumor clonality was associated with response. Clinical benefit was about 30 times likelier when tumor T-cell fraction and clonality increased.

Comment on this clone: Its antigen is currently unknown.

The treatment was: randomized to nivolumab then ipilimumab (arm A) or the reverse (arm B). Germline CDR1 reads MGHDK; CDR2 reads SYGVNS. With 3 bases clipped from V and 8 bases from J, the junction kept 4 bases outside the gene matches. The length of the CDR3 is 15 residues. Sequenced by immunoSEQ multiplex PCR; TCRdb stores in-frame clones only, minus some. The sample contains some 9,600 clones, less than 25% of which appear only once. This specimen was tumor tissue (inferred from file names), taken from a patient given nivolumab and ipilimumab in sequence. The chain employs TRBV25-1 and TRBJ1-6; 10 bases match TRBD1. The sequence was collected from a human donor with melanoma. CDR3 coding DNA: TGTGCCAGCAGTGATGCCGGACAGGGGGATTCACCCCTCCACTTT. It encodes CASSDAGQGDSPLHF.